Listed below are T cell receptor beta chains from one sample, sequenced in a study of OX40 agonist ivuxolimab in advanced cancers. Profiling relied on immunoSEQ multiplex PCR, and the TCRdb table lists in-frame clones only, not all of them. The sample holds about 94,000 clones, about 93% seen once. This material consisted of CD4+ or CD8+ T cells sorted from blood, taken in a trial of the OX40 agonist ivuxolimab. The receptors here all came from an adult with an advanced solid tumor such as melanoma, head and neck, liver or kidney cancer. Each CDR3 is given with its conserved first and last residue. A D gene is named only where the DNA matches it firmly. Not all rows give a size; the values are once, few, many and, for expanded clones, a class.

NA	NA	TRBV28	TRBJ2-7	TGTGCCAGCAGACGAAATTCGGGGGCGAGCTACGAGCAGTACTTC	CASRRNSGASYEQYF
NA	once	TRBV28	TRBJ2-3	TGTGCCAGCAAGGGGTTAGGTGGTGTCACAGATACGCAGTATTTT	CASKGLGGVTDTQYF
NA	NA	TRBV7-2	TRBJ1-1	TGTGCCAGCAGCTTAGGATGGACAGTTATGAACACTGAAGCTTTCTTT	CASSLGWTVMNTEAFF
NA	NA	TRBV7-9	TRBJ2-2	TGTGCCAGCAGCTTAGCTACAGCCGCGAACACCGGGGAGCTGTTTTTT	CASSLATAANTGELFF
NA	NA	TRBV10-3	TRBJ2-1	TGTGCCATCAGTGACCACGGGGGGCTCAACAATGAGCAGTTCTTC	CAISDHGGLNNEQFF
NA	once	TRBV18	TRBJ1-1	TGTGCCAGCTCACCACAAAGGACAGAGAACACTGAAGCTTTCTTT	CASSPQRTENTEAFF
NA	NA	TRBV19	TRBJ2-2	TGTGCCAGTACCCAAGTAATCACCGGGGAGCTGTTTTTT	CASTQVITGELFF
TRBD1	NA	TRBV7-9	TRBJ1-6	TGTGCCAGCAGCCTACAGGGGGCGGTTTCACCCCTCCACTTT	CASSLQGAVSPLHF
NA	NA	TRBV7-3	TRBJ1-3	TGTGCCAGCAGCTTAGCCGGGACAAACTCTGGAAACACCATATATTTT	CASSLAGTNSGNTIYF
NA	NA	TRBV11-3	TRBJ2-5	TGTGCCAGCAGCTTGATAGGGGACGGGCAAGAGACCCAGTACTTC	CASSLIGDGQETQYF
TRBD1	NA	TRBV18	TRBJ2-7	TGTGCCAGCTCACCTTCCGGGACAGGGGGCTACGAGCAGTACTTC	CASSPSGTGGYEQYF
NA	NA	TRBV6-5	TRBJ1-4	TGTGCCAGCGCTTCCCCTGTGGGGGAAAAACTGTTTTTT	CASASPVGEKLFF
NA	NA	TRBV5-1	TRBJ2-5	TGCGCCAGCGGGTTGGGGATGGAGACCCAGTACTTC	CASGLGMETQYF
TRBD1	NA	TRBV11-2	TRBJ2-6	TGTGCCGGTTCCAGGGGGCCTGGGGCCAACGTCCTGACTTTC	CAGSRGPGANVLTF
TRBD1	NA	TRBV9	TRBJ2-5	TGTGCCAGCAGCGAAGGCCCGGGACAGCAAGAGACCCAGTACTTC	CASSEGPGQQETQYF
TRBD1	NA	TRBV29-1	TRBJ2-5	TGCAGCGTTGAAGATCCGACAGGGGGCATAGAGACCCAGTACTTC	CSVEDPTGGIETQYF
TRBD1	NA	TRBV16	TRBJ2-7	TGTGCCAGCAGTCCCCGGGACAGGGGTTTGTCCTACGAGCAGTACTTC	CASSPRDRGLSYEQYF
NA	NA	TRBV21-1	TRBJ2-7	TGTGCCAGCAGCAAAGGTCCCACCCGTAGCGGGAGCCCCTACGAGCAGTACTTC	CASSKGPTRSGSPYEQYF
TRBD2	NA	TRBV30	TRBJ2-1	TGTGCCTGGAGTGCTATCAGGCGCTCAGCGGGAGTGCGTCGGAATGAGCAGTTCTTC	CAWSAIRRSAGVRRNEQFF
TRBD1	NA	TRBV5-4	TRBJ1-2	TGTGCCAGCAGCTTGGTGGGGGGGACAGCAAGATATGGCTACACCTTC	CASSLVGGTARYGYTF
TRBD1	NA	TRBV28	TRBJ1-1	TGTGCCAGCAGCCGGGACAGGGGTAAAACTGAAGCTTTCTTT	CASSRDRGKTEAFF
NA	NA	TRBV30	TRBJ1-2	TGTGCCTGGAGCGGCGTCAACTATGGCTACACCTTC	CAWSGVNYGYTF
NA	NA	TRBV27	TRBJ2-3	TGTGCCAGCAGTCCGAACACAGATACGCAGTATTTT	CASSPNTDTQYF
NA	NA	TRBV5-1	TRBJ2-1	TGCGCCAGCAGCTTGGGACAGTTCCCCTACAATGAGCAGTTCTTC	CASSLGQFPYNEQFF
NA	NA	TRBV19	TRBJ2-4	TGTGCCAGTACCTTAGGGCAATCCAAAAACATTCAGTACTTC	CASTLGQSKNIQYF
TRBD2	NA	TRBV2	TRBJ2-7	TGTGCCAGCAGTTTATCCGCGGGAGTCATAGGTGAGCAGTACTTC	CASSLSAGVIGEQYF
TRBD1	NA	TRBV18	TRBJ2-1	TGTGCCAGCTCACCACCGCACAGGGGGCTTGACAATGAGCAGTTCTTC	CASSPPHRGLDNEQFF
NA	NA	TRBV7-8	TRBJ1-1	TGTGCCAGCAGCTTAGTCAGGAACACTGAAGCTTTCTTT	CASSLVRNTEAFF
NA	NA	TRBV7-2	TRBJ2-5	TGTGCCAGCAGCTTGCAGGGCGTGGCCTTCCAAGAGACCCAGTACTTC	CASSLQGVAFQETQYF
NA	NA	TRBV30	TRBJ2-3	TGTGCCTGGATAGGATGGCTCACAGATACGCAGTATTTT	CAWIGWLTDTQYF
TRBD2	NA	TRBV4-2	TRBJ2-3	TGTGCCAGCAGCCAAGACGGGGGTGCGGGAGGAGCAGATACGCAGTATTTT	CASSQDGGAGGADTQYF
TRBD2	NA	TRBV9	TRBJ2-2	TGTGCCAGCAGCGTAAGAGCGGGAGTAGGCACCGGGGAGCTGTTTTTT	CASSVRAGVGTGELFF
NA	NA	TRBV28	TRBJ1-4	TGTGCCAGCAGGAGCGCAGGGCATGGGACTAATGAAAAACTGTTTTTT	CASRSAGHGTNEKLFF
TRBD2	once	TRBV30	TRBJ2-3	TGTGCCCGGTCGGGAGTAGCGGGATTACTTAGCACAGATACGCAGTATTTT	CARSGVAGLLSTDTQYF
NA	NA	TRBV7-9	TRBJ1-2	TGTGCCAGCAGCGCCCGCCGGGCCTCCATGTCTGGCTACACCTTC	CASSARRASMSGYTF
NA	NA	TRBV6-1	TRBJ1-4	TGTGCCAGCAGTGAATTTCCCCCCAGGACAACTAATGAAAAACTGTTTTTT	CASSEFPPRTTNEKLFF
NA	NA	TRBV30	TRBJ2-7	TGTGCCTGGGGATCGGGGGTTTCCTACGAGCAGTACTTC	CAWGSGVSYEQYF
NA	NA	TRBV7-3	TRBJ1-5	TGTGCCAGGAAGCAGCCCCAGCGTTTT	CARKQPQRF
NA	NA	TRBV5-1	TRBJ1-2	TGCGCCAGCAGCCCGGCCGGGACCTCTAACTATGGCTACACCTTC	CASSPAGTSNYGYTF
NA	NA	TRBV19	TRBJ1-2	TGTGCCAGTAGTATTAAGGCCTCCACGGGGGCCCACTATGGCTACACCTTC	CASSIKASTGAHYGYTF
NA	once	TRBV7-2	TRBJ2-1	TGTGCCAGCAGCATACCTAGAGGCAGCTCCTACAATGAGCAGTTCTTC	CASSIPRGSSYNEQFF
TRBD2	once	TRBV4-3	TRBJ2-2	TGCGCCAGCAGCCAAGCCCCTGGAGGGCCGCGGGGGGGGACCGGGGAGCTGTTTTTT	CASSQAPGGPRGGTGELFF
NA	NA	TRBV19	TRBJ2-5	TGTGCCAGCAGAGGGGGGCTGAAAGAGACCCAGTACTTC	CASRGGLKETQYF
NA	NA	TRBV9	TRBJ2-5	TGTGCCAGCAGTCGCACAACAGTAGCGGTAGGAGAGACCCAGTACTTC	CASSRTTVAVGETQYF
TRBD1	NA	TRBV9	TRBJ1-2	TGTGCCAGCAGCTTTACAGGGGGAGACTATGGCTACACCTTC	CASSFTGGDYGYTF
TRBD1	NA	TRBV5-1	TRBJ2-7	TGCGCCAGCGCTCCTTCCGGGACAGGGGGCGACGAGCAGTACTTC	CASAPSGTGGDEQYF